This T cell receptor (beta chain) came from a study of OX40 agonist ivuxolimab in advanced cancers. Study in general: Allowance was made for prior anti-PD-1, anti-PD-L1 or anti-CTLA-4 therapy, and roughly 40% had some. Study results and caveats: On average, a greater number of expanded clones characterised CD8+ T cells relative to CD4+.

Note on this clone: The antigen is undetermined.

With 5 bases removed from V and 3 bases from J, the gap between germline ends came to 16 bases. Germline CDR1 reads SGHVS; CDR2 reads FQNEAQ. The CDR3 totals 16 residues. Clones were read by immunoSEQ multiplex PCR, and TCRdb kept only the in-frame ones, dropping some. The sample yields approximately 70,000 clones, about 83% seen once. Specimen: CD4+ or CD8+ T cells sorted from blood, collected in a trial of the OX40 agonist ivuxolimab. The receptor was derived from an adult with an advanced solid tumor such as melanoma, head and neck, liver or kidney cancer. The V call is TRBV7-8, the J call TRBJ2-2; a weak D match, TRBD2 (5 bases). CDR3 protein: CASSQRGPGDTGELFF. CDR3 bases: TGTGCCAGCAGCCAACGAGGGCCCGGGGACACCGGGGAGCTGTTTTTT.